This paragraph reports one TCR beta chain. Its antigen is unknown. Generated by immunoSEQ multiplex PCR, the TCRdb table keeps only in-frame clones and is missing some. The table has roughly 49,000 clones, 86% seen once. This specimen belongs to a study of T cells after posttransplantation cyclophosphamide. Overall study results and limits: Recipient CMV seropositivity and CMV reactivation strongly tracked TRB clonality. Later blood repertoires were often dominated by clones from the donor CD8+ memory compartment. TRB overlap between skin or GI tissue T cells and blood was limited.

The CDR3 length is 13 residues. Germline CDR1 is SGHVS and CDR2 is FNYEAQ. The V and J ends lost 2 bases and 5 bases respectively, with 7 bases between them. The source of this sequence is a man under 40 with a blood cancer, CMV-positive, and with a related stem cell donor. Sequenced sample: PBMCs. The chain combines TRBV7-6 with TRBJ1-5; tentative D call: TRBD1 (5 bases). The DNA for the CDR3 is TGTGCCAGCAGCTTAAAGGGGTATCAGCCCCAGCATTTT. It translates to CASSLKGYQPQHF.